The 5 T cell receptor beta chains in this list originate from one sample, sequenced in a study of T cells in localized non-small cell lung cancer. Data came from immunoSEQ multiplex PCR; TCRdb stores just in-frame clones and leaves some out. The table records approximately 41,000 clones, about nine tenths of them present only once. Source: peripheral blood mononuclear cells, taken before any cancer treatment. Source of these receptors: a male donor at least 60 years old with stage II lung adenocarcinoma.

This chain connects TRBV19 to TRBJ1-4, with 8 bases lining up with TRBD1. V dropped 3 bases and J dropped 1; count of bases not matched to a gene: 7. The length of the CDR3 is 17 residues. CDR1 LNHDA and CDR2 SQIVND come from the germline V gene (reference sequence). The chain's CDR3 is CASSIGQGMRTNEKLFF. In DNA, the CDR3 is TGTGCCAGTAGTATTGGACAGGGAATGAGAACTAATGAAAAACTGTTTTTT.

To note about this clone: Other DNA sequences in the sample encode the same CDR3. The chain is built from TRBV5-1 and TRBJ2-7; TRBD2 matches at 11 bases. V lost 4 bases, J lost 1 base, and 4 bases stayed unmatched. Germline CDR1 and CDR2: SGHRS and YFSETQ. This CDR3 is 15 amino acids long. In nucleotides, the CDR3 is TGCGCCAGCAGCCCTTGGACTAGCGGGTCCTACGAGCAGTACTTC. It encodes CASSPWTSGSYEQYF.

The chain employs TRBV5-4 and TRBJ2-1; 10 bases match TRBD2. The germline V gene has CDR1 SGHNT and CDR2 YYREEE (reference sequence). After removal of 3 bases from V and 4 bases from J, the junction contained 10 bases not matched to a gene. This CDR3 comprises 17 residues. CDR3 sequence (DNA): TGTGCCAGCAGCTGGAGGCTGCAGCGGGAGGGTTACAATGAGCAGTTCTTC. Translation: CASSWRLQREGYNEQFF. Full variable domain (missing parts from reference TRBV5-4 and TRBJ2-1): ETGVTQSPTHLIKTRGQQVTLRCSSQSGHNTVSWYQQALGQGPQFIFQYYREEENGRGNFPPRFSGLQFPNYSSELNVNALELDDSALYLCASSWRLQREGYNEQFFGPGTRLTVL.

V and J are TRBV7-2 and TRBJ1-2; D remains unclear. Trimming stripped 5 bases from V and 5 bases from J, with 9 bases between. From germline, CDR1 is SGHTA and CDR2 FQGNSA. This CDR3 has 12 residues. The CDR3 sequence: CASSPPGYGYTF. For the CDR3, the DNA is TGTGCCAGCAGCCCGCCGGGATATGGCTACACCTTC. Full variable domain (remainder filled in from reference TRBV7-2 and TRBJ1-2): GAGVSQSPSNKVTEKGKDVELRCDPISGHTALYWYRQSLGQGLEFLIYFQGNSAPDKSGLPSDRFSAERTGGSVSTLTIQRTQQEDSAVYLCASSPPGYGYTFGSGTRLTVV.

This clone was counted once. No DNA is shown, since the ends of the CDR3 on it are uncertain; the CDR3 is the one TCRdb lists. This chain joins TRBV6-5 and TRBJ2-2; the DNA was not used to check the table's D call, TRBD1. Inclusive of both ends, the CDR3 amounts to 15 amino acids. The V gene's germline CDR1 is MNHEY and CDR2 SVGAGI. This CDR3 reads CASSSSDRGTGELFF.